The clone carrying this TCR beta chain was counted many times. What it binds is not known. The sample comes from a study of shared clonotypes between healthy human individuals. Study as a whole: A couple of women and a few men aged 18 to 49 made up the donors. Study-level findings and limits: Among donors, clonotype sharing was expected to be affected by sequencing depth. On the whole, naive subsets had larger estimated richness than memory subsets had.

This CDR3 contains 17 residues. Trimming at V came to 2 bases and at J to 0 bases, leaving 6 bases not matched to a gene. Germline V lookup: CDR1 SEHNR, CDR2 FQNEAQ (reference sequence). Assay used: immunoSEQ multiplex PCR; TCRdb lists only in-frame clones, some missing. The data contain more than 900,000 clones, around 78% of them singletons. This TCR came from a man between 18 and 35 years old in good health. Some clones in this sample may be carry-over from other donors' samples. The rearrangement links TRBV7-9 to TRBJ1-3; 8 bases map to TRBD1. Sequencing was done on a sample of memory CD4+ T cells from PBMCs. Subset here: CD45RA-negative fraction. This chain's CDR3 is CASSLLGTGSSGNTIYF. In DNA form, the CDR3 reads TGTGCCAGCAGCTTACTCGGGACAGGTAGCTCTGGAAACACCATATATTTT.